This T cell receptor beta chain derives from a study of CD8 T cells in ankylosing spondylitis (dated by TCRdb to the late 2010s). With regard to the full study: The study set out to find disease-linked TCR variants by profiling T cell receptor beta repertoires in ankylosing spondylitis patients and healthy donors. The full study cohort was made up of about 24 ankylosing spondylitis patients and 108 healthy donors. Samples of peripheral blood were taken, and for ankylosing spondylitis patients, synovial fluid was collected as well.

TCRdb shows the sequencer as Illumina HiSeq 2500. Quantitative 5'-RACE with molecular barcodes was the method used to prepare the TCR beta libraries. As for the authors' bioinformatics: To identify disease-linked TCR variants, a new computational method was used, one built on a probabilistic model of VDJ rearrangement. Using fastp at Q25 and MiXCR, TCRdb reprocessed the public reads and kept productive beta chains. Rows are combined by CDR3 protein, so each entry shows the most common genes and DNA. Clone size and V and J calls follow TCRdb, not the original study. Counted in this sample were around 490,000 distinct CDR3 sequences; roughly 5.3% of them appeared once. Under 4.5% of the sample rests with the top ten. V is pruned by 3 bases and J by 5 bases, leaving 6 bases of the junction without a gene match. Per the germline V gene (reference sequence), DFQATT is the CDR1 and SNEGSKA is the CDR2. Including the terminal cysteine and phenylalanine, the CDR3 comprises 14 residues. The entry retains the CDR3 DNA only, 42 bases that are in frame from base 1.

Results the study describes overall, beyond this receptor: The disease-linked clones had a CD8+ phenotype and were found at relatively low frequencies in peripheral blood. Some TCR beta motif variants had previously been reported in synovial fluid and blood of reactive arthritis patients, which suggested common disease-initiation mechanisms. The disease-linked clones were reported as significantly enriched in matched synovial fluid samples from ankylosing spondylitis patients. A TCR beta motif made up of eight highly homologous amino acid variants appeared to be characteristic of blood from ankylosing spondylitis patients.

This clonotype was seen ten or more times. Its antigen remains unidentified. No qualities accompany the bases; no much larger clone lies one base away. The sequence is built from TRBV20-1 and TRBJ2-7; a stretch of 11 junction bases matches TRBD2. The sequence derives from a male donor with ankylosing spondylitis. The sequencing input was blood, either unsorted or a sorted T cell fraction (not recorded which). The sequence in DNA is TGCAGTGCTAGTATACTAGCGGGAGTCCACGAGCAGTACTTC. Its product reads: CSASILAGVHEQYF.